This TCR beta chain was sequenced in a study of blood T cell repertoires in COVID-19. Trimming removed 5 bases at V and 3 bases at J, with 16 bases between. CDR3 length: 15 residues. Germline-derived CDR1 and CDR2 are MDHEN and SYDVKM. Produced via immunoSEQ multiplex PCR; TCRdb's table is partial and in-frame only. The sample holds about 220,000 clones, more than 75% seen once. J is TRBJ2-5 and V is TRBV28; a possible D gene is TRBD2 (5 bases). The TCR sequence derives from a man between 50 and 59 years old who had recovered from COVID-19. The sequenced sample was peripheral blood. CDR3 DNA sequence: TGTGCCAGCAGTATAGCCGGGATCATAGAAGAGACCCAGTACTTC. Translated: CASSIAGIIEETQYF.